The clone carrying this TCR beta chain was detected ten times or more. Germline CDR1 is SNHLY and CDR2 is FYNNEI. Germline trimming cut 6 bases from V and 6 bases from J; bases unmatched to any gene: 8. CDR3 length equals 14 residues. It was with 60 Vbeta and 13 Jbeta primers that the PCR ran. Measured with immunoSEQ multiplex PCR; TCRdb has only the in-frame clones, and not every one. The sample includes about 170,000 clones, around 83% of them seen just once. The source of the sample is a study of cytomegalovirus exposure and HLA in healthy donors. The source of this sequence is a man aged 25-40 years in good health and CMV-seropositive. The sample consisted of PBMCs. The chain uses TRBV2 and TRBJ1-1; 9 bases agree with TRBD1. CDR3 loop: CASRWGQGVPEAFF. The CDR3 region has the DNA TGTGCCAGCAGGTGGGGACAGGGAGTCCCTGAAGCTTTCTTT. The full variable domain, in which reference TRBV2 and TRBJ1-1 provide the parts outside the CDR3, is EPEVTQTPSHQVTQMGQEVILRCVPISNHLYFYWYRQILGQKVEFLVSFYNNEISEKSEIFDDQFSVERPDGSNFTLKIRSTKLEDSAMYFCASRWGQGVPEAFFGQGTRLTVV.